Described below is a single TCR beta chain sequence and its context. What it binds is unknown. Clones were read by immunoSEQ multiplex PCR, and TCRdb kept only the in-frame ones, dropping some. The data show 120,000 to 150,000 clones, around 90% seen once. These data belong to a study of T cell responses to AZD1222 COVID-19 vaccine. In the study overall: Second-dose intervals of approximately 4 or approximately 12 weeks were pooled.

General study points: The span of vaccine-associated CD4 TCRs extended across spike, with dominance at 160-218 and 743-854. The repertoires were collected only after the peak T cell response. Among the donors, most were white British and more were female, and clonal diversity was possibly underestimated.

The source material was peripheral blood, sampled on day 0 of AZD1222 vaccination. This receptor was taken from an adult in good health.

Here the CDR3 reads CASSPIIQVNTEAFF. In nucleotides, the CDR3 is TGTGCCAGCAGTCCCATTATCCAAGTGAACACTGAAGCTTTCTTT. This sequence joins TRBV27 and TRBJ1-1; D gene ambiguous. This CDR3 comprises 15 residues. The germline gives CDR1 MNHEY, CDR2 SMNVEV (reference sequence). Trimming took 5 bases from V and 0 from J, leaving 13 bases between them.